Below are 15 T cell receptor beta chains sequenced from a single sample in a study of T cell changes during pregnancy in multiple sclerosis. Sequencing was performed with immunoSEQ multiplex PCR; in TCRdb, only in-frame clones are kept and a portion is missing. Of around 43,000 clones listed, roughly 89% were seen once; the top ten hold approximately 1.1%. This material consisted of CD4+ T cells from peripheral blood mononuclear cells, taken in the first trimester of pregnancy. Receptors originate from a female donor with multiple sclerosis, enrolled in a pregnancy study.

The chain carries TRBV29-1 and TRBJ2-3; 9 bases are a match to TRBD1. The CDR3 has 12 residues. The trim removed 7 bases at V and 2 bases at J, leaving 1 base unmatched. Germline V gives CDR1 SQVTM, CDR2 ANQGSEA. This CDR3 is CSGDRATDTQYF. The CDR3 region has the DNA TGCAGCGGGGACAGGGCCACAGATACGCAGTATTTT.

This clone showed up just once. The chain combines TRBV10-3 with TRBJ2-1, with 13 positions matching TRBD2. Germline CDR1 and CDR2: ENHRY and SYGVKD. V lost 8 bases and J lost 1; bases outside the gene matches: 8. CDR3 size: 17 residues. The DNA for the CDR3 is TGTGCCATCCCCCGGACTAGCGGGGGATCGTCCTACAATGAGCAGTTCTTC. Translated: CAIPRTSGGSSYNEQFF.

The chain recombines TRBV28 with TRBJ2-7; 7 bases line up with TRBD2. The germline V gene has CDR1 MDHEN and CDR2 SYDVKM. The CDR3 is made up of 14 amino acids. V lost 3 bases and J lost 4; bases outside the gene matches: 6. The CDR3 loop is CASSFERDLYEQYF. CDR3 nucleotides: TGTGCCAGCAGTTTCGAGCGGGACCTATACGAGCAGTACTTC.

This clone came up a few times. The rearrangement links TRBV5-4 to TRBJ1-1; no clear D gene. CDR3 length: 17 residues. Germline values: CDR1 SGHNT, CDR2 YYREEE (reference sequence). V shed 2 bases and J shed 0 bases, with 17 bases lying between them. CDR3 in amino acids: CASSFMRANLMNTEAFF. CDR3 sequence (DNA): TGTGCCAGCAGCTTTATGAGGGCTAACCTCATGAACACTGAAGCTTTCTTT.

This chain links TRBV7-2 with TRBJ2-2, with D perhaps TRBD2 (6 bases). The ends were cut back, 2 bases at V and 6 bases at J, with 22 bases in the middle. This CDR3 region has 18 residues. Germline values: CDR1 SGHTA, CDR2 FQGNSA. The CDR3 reads CASSLKGLLLRDAGELFF. CDR3 DNA sequence: TGTGCCAGCAGCTTAAAGGGACTCCTCCTTCGAGACGCCGGGGAGCTGTTTTTT.

J is TRBJ2-2 and V is TRBV5-5; 7 positions match TRBD1. V shed 5 bases, J shed 0 bases, and the junction held 4 bases outside the gene matches. This CDR3 is built from 15 residues. Germline CDR1 reads SGHKS; CDR2 reads YYEKEE (reference sequence). CDR3 protein: CASRTGQPNTGELFF. CDR3 coding DNA: TGTGCCAGCAGAACGGGACAGCCGAACACCGGGGAGCTGTTTTTT.

The chain carries TRBV5-1 and TRBJ2-3; 14 positions agree with TRBD2. The CDR3 consists of 17 residues. Germline V gene sequence: CDR1 SGHRS, CDR2 YFSETQ. J gave up 8 bases and V 4 bases, and 12 bases lay outside the gene matches. The CDR3 region is CASSPQGLAGAGGTQYF. The CDR3 DNA sequence: TGCGCCAGCAGCCCCCAGGGACTAGCGGGAGCGGGTGGTACGCAGTATTTT.

CDR3 nucleotide sequence: TGTGCCAGCGGAATGACAGGTATCATGGGTACGCAGTATTTT. Amino acid sequence: CASGMTGIMGTQYF. The gene calls are TRBV19 and TRBJ2-3, with TRBD1 as a possible D gene (6 bases). The CDR3 is 14 amino acids. Between the trimmed V and J ends, which lost 9 bases and 8 bases, there was a span of 21 bases. Germline V gene data show CDR1 as LNHDA and CDR2 as SQIVND (reference sequence).

The CDR3 region has the DNA TGCGCCAGCAGCCAACTTCCCGTCGGGTACACCGACCACCACTCCTACAATGAGCAGTTCTTC. Translated, it gives CASSQLPVGYTDHHSYNEQFF. V usage is TRBV4-1 and J usage is TRBJ2-1; D is uncertain. Germline loops: CDR1 MGHRA, CDR2 YSYEKL. V gave up 2 bases and J gave up 0 bases, with 26 bases separating them. The CDR3 consists of 21 residues.

This clone was recorded a few times. The chain uses TRBV5-1 and TRBJ2-5, with a weak D call TRBD2 (5 bases). Germline V CDR1 and CDR2: SGHRS, YFSETQ. CDR3 length equals 13 residues. V was pared by 0 bases and J by 4 bases, with 7 bases between. The CDR3 sequence is CASSLGSVETQYF. Written as DNA, the CDR3 is TGCGCCAGCAGCTTGGGTAGCGTAGAGACCCAGTACTTC.

This chain links TRBV29-1 with TRBJ1-1, with 7 bases lining up with TRBD1. V shed 2 bases, J shed 4 bases, and the junction held 4 bases outside the gene matches. The CDR3 has 13 residues. Germline loops: CDR1 SQVTM, CDR2 ANQGSEA. The CDR3 sequence is CSVEKGAPTEAFF. For the CDR3, the DNA is TGCAGCGTTGAAAAGGGGGCGCCCACTGAAGCTTTCTTT.

The chain couples TRBV9 to TRBJ2-7, with unresolved D. In germline, CDR1 is SGDLS, CDR2 YYNGEE. The V end lost 6 bases, the J end lost 5 bases, and 15 bases lay between the germline ends. The CDR3 totals 13 residues. CDR3 loop: CASKYSPGNEQYF. The DNA for the CDR3 is TGTGCCAGCAAGTACAGTCCTGGTAACGAGCAGTACTTC.

The J gene is TRBJ1-3, the V gene TRBV7-9; no firm D call. Germline loops: CDR1 SEHNR, CDR2 FQNEAQ (reference sequence). CDR3 size: 16 residues. Between the trimmed V and J ends, which lost 6 bases and 2 bases, there was a span of 17 bases. CDR3 sequence reads: CASSPEPGNPGNTIYF. The CDR3 bases are TGTGCCAGCAGTCCCGAACCGGGGAATCCTGGAAACACCATATATTTT. The complete variable domain, with remaining parts taken from reference TRBV7-9 and TRBJ1-3, reads DTGVSQNPRHKITKRGQNVTFRCDPISEHNRLYWYRQTLGQGPEFLTYFQNEAQLEKSRLLSDRFSAERPKGSFSTLEIQRTEQGDSAMYLCASSPEPGNPGNTIYFGEGSWLTVV.

The chain couples TRBV30 to TRBJ2-5; 7 bases are a match to TRBD1. From germline, CDR1 is GTSNPN and CDR2 SVGIG (reference sequence). V gave up 3 bases and J gave up 5 bases; unmatched junction bases: 3. The length of the CDR3 is 12 residues. CDR3 sequence (DNA): TGTGCCTGGAGGACAGGGATTGAGACCCAGTACTTC. It specifies CAWRTGIETQYF. Full variable domain (remainder filled in from reference TRBV30 and TRBJ2-5): SQTIHQWPATLVQPVGSPLSLECTVEGTSNPNLYWYRQAAGRGLQLLFYSVGIGQISSEVPQNLSASRPQDRQFILSSKKLLLSDSGFYLCAWRTGIETQYFGPGTRLLVL.

The chain joins TRBV6-5 to TRBJ2-7; 7 bases agree with TRBD1. The CDR3 length is 14 residues. Trimming at V came to 6 bases and at J to 0 bases, leaving 5 bases not matched to a gene. CDR1 is MNHEY, CDR2 SVGAGI, per germline. In DNA form, the CDR3 reads TGTGCCAGCAGCTTGACAGGGAGCTCCTACGAGCAGTACTTC. It yields the protein CASSLTGSSYEQYF.